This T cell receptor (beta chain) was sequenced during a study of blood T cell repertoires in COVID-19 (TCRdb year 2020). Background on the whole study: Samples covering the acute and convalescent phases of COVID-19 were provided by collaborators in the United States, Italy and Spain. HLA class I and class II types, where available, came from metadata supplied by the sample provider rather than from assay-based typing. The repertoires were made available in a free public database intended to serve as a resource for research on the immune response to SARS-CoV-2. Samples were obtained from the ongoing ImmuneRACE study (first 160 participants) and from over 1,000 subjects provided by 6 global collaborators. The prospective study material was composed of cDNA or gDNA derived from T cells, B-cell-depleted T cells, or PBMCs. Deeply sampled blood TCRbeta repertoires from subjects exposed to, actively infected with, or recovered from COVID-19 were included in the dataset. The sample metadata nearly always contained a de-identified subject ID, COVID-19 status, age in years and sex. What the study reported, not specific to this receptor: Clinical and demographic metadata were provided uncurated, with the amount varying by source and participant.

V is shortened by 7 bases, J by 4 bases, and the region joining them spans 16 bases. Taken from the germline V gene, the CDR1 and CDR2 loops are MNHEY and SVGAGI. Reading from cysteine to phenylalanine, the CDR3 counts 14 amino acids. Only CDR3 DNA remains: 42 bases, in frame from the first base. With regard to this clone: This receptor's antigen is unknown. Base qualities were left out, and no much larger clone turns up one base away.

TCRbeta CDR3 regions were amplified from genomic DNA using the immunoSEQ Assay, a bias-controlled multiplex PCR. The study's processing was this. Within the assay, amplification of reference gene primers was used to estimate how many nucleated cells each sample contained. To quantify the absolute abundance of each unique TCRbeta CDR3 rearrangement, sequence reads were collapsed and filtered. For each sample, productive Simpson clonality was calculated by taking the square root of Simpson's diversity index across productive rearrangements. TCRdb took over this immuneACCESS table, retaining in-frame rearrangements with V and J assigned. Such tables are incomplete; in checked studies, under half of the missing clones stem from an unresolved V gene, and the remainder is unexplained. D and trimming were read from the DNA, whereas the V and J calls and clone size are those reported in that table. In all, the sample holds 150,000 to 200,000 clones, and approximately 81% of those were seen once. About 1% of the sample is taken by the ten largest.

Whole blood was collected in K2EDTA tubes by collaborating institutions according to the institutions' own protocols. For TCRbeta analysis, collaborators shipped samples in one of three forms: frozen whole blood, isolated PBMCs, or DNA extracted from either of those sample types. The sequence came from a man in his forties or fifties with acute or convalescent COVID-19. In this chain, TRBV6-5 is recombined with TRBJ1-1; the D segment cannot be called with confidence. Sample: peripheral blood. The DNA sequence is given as TGTGCCAGCACCTTCGGCGGGGTGGGCACTGAAGCTTTCTTT. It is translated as CASTFGGVGTEAFF.